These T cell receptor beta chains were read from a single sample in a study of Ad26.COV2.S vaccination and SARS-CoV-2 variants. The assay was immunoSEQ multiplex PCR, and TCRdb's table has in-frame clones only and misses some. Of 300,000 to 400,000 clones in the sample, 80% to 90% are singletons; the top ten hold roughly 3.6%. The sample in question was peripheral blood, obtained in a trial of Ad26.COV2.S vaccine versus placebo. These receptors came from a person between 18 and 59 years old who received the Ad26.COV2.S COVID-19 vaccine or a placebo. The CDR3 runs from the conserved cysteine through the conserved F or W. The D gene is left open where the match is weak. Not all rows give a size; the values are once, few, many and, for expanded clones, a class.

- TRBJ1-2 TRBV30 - CAWSVRNYGYTF TGTGCCTGGAGTGTACGGAACTATGGCTACACCTTC
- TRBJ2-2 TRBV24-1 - CATSDLVGRAPGELFF TGTGCCACCAGTGATTTGGTTGGCAGGGCCCCCGGGGAGCTGTTTTTT
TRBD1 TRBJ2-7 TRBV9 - CASSPSDRAHEQYF TGTGCCAGCAGCCCTTCGGACAGGGCACACGAGCAGTACTTC
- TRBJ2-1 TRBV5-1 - CASSLEDWKINEQFF TGCGCCAGCAGCTTGGAGGACTGGAAGATCAATGAGCAGTTCTTC
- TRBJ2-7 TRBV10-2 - CASRGVTTYEQYF TGCGCCAGCAGGGGGGTCACTACCTACGAGCAGTACTTC
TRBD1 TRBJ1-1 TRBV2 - CASKREGAGNTEAFF TGTGCCAGCAAACGAGAGGGGGCAGGGAACACTGAAGCTTTCTTT
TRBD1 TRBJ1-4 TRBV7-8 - CASSPEEGAEEKLFF TGTGCCAGCAGCCCCGAGGAGGGGGCCGAGGAAAAACTGTTTTTT
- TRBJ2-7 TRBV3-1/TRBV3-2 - CASSQAPRDTNYEQYF TGTGCCAGCAGCCAAGCCCCCCGGGACACGAACTACGAGCAGTACTTC
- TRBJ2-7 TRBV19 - CASSMSDFSSSEQYF TGTGCCAGTAGTATGTCGGATTTTAGTTCATCGGAGCAGTACTTC
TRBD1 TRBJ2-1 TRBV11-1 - CASSLGQGAREQFF TGTGCCAGCAGCTTAGGACAGGGGGCGAGGGAGCAGTTCTTC
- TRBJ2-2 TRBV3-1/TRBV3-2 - CASKTGANTGELFF TGTGCCAGCAAGACAGGAGCGAACACCGGGGAGCTGTTTTTT
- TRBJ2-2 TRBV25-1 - CASSLTPGVLTGELFF TGTGCCAGCAGTTTAACGCCAGGGGTGTTAACCGGGGAGCTGTTTTTT
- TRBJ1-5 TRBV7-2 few CASSPALLGSNQPQHF TGTGCCAGCAGCCCCGCCCTCCTAGGATCTAATCAGCCCCAGCATTTT
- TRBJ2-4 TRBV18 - CASSPGETAKNIQYF TGTGCCAGCTCACCGGGGGAAACGGCCAAAAACATTCAGTACTTC
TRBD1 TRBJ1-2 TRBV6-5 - CASSQSQGAKGYTF TGTGCCAGCAGCCAATCACAGGGGGCGAAGGGCTACACCTTC
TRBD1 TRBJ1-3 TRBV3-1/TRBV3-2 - CASSRITGGTGNTIYF TGTGCCAGCAGCCGAATCACAGGGGGCACTGGAAACACCATATATTTT
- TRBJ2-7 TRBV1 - CTSSHHPSPGLPDRTYEQYF TGCACCAGCAGCCACCATCCTAGCCCGGGCCTCCCCGATAGAACCTACGAGCAGTACTTC
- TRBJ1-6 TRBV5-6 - CASSPRGYNSPLHF TGTGCCAGCAGCCCAAGAGGTTATAATTCACCCCTCCACTTT
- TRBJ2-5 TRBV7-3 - CASSLLQTTQETQYF TGTGCCAGCAGCTTACTGCAGACTACTCAAGAGACCCAGTACTTC
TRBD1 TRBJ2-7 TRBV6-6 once CAALGTGLTYEQYF TGTGCCGCCCTAGGGACAGGGTTAACCTACGAGCAGTACTTC
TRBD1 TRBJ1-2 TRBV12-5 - CASGLGQGYGYTF TGTGCTAGTGGTCTAGGACAGGGGTATGGCTACACCTTC
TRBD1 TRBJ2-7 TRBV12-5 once CASGLGTVFYEQYF TGTGCTAGTGGCCTCGGGACAGTATTCTACGAGCAGTACTTC
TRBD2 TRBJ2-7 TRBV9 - CASSQTGLASYEQYF TGTGCCAGCAGCCAAACGGGACTAGCAAGCTACGAGCAGTACTTC
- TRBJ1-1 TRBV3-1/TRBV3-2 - CASSQKLQAFF TGTGCCAGCAGCCAAAAACTCCAGGCTTTCTTT
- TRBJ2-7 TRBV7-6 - CASSHTRDTGYEQYF TGTGCCAGCAGCCATACCCGGGACACGGGTTACGAGCAGTACTTC
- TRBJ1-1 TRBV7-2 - CASSFGTLNTEAFF TGTGCCAGCAGCTTCGGGACACTGAACACTGAAGCTTTCTTT
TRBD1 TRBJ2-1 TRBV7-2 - CASSSRTGSNEQFF TGTGCCAGCAGCTCCCGGACAGGTTCAAATGAGCAGTTCTTC
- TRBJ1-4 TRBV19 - CASEGRQASNEKLFF TGTGCCAGTGAGGGACGGCAGGCGTCTAATGAAAAACTGTTTTTT
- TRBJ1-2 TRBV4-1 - CASSQDRSVAYYGYTF TGCGCCAGCAGCCAAGATCGGTCGGTGGCCTACTATGGCTACACCTTC
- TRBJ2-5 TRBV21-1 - CASSSEGLAARGETQYF TGTGCCAGCAGCTCCGAGGGACTAGCGGCTCGAGGGGAGACCCAGTACTTC
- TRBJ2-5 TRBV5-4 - CASSLGWSYQETQYF TGTGCCAGCAGTCTAGGGTGGTCCTACCAAGAGACCCAGTACTTC
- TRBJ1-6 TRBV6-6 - CASSPTDRLSSYNSPLHF TGTGCCAGCAGTCCCACAGACAGGTTGAGCTCCTATAATTCACCCCTCCACTTT
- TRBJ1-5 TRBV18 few CASSPLSNQPQHF TGTGCCAGCTCACCATTAAGCAATCAGCCCCAGCATTTT
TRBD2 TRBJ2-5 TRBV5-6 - CASSPSGGPVLETQYF TGTGCCAGCAGCCCCTCGGGGGGGCCAGTCCTAGAGACCCAGTACTTC
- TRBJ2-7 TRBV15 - CATSREGTDSYEQYF TGTGCCACCAGCAGAGAGGGGACGGACTCCTACGAGCAGTACTTC